The present T cell receptor beta chain was sequenced within a study of blood T cell repertoires in COVID-19. Turning to the study itself: The United States, Italy and Spain were the sources of the acute and convalescent COVID-19 samples. T cells, B-cell-depleted T cells, or PBMCs provided the cDNA or gDNA that served as material.

Under the authors' procedure: It was from reference gene primer amplification that nucleated cell counts were estimated. The table came from immunoSEQ multiplex PCR; TCRdb's copy has only in-frame clones and leaves some out. V and J calls plus clone size are reproduced from that table; the DNA served to infer D and trimming. The sample has approximately 100,000 clones, 85% to 95% seen once; the top ten hold approximately 5.8%. A single count supports this clone. Sequenced input: peripheral blood. This TCR was recovered from a man aged 45-65 years with active COVID-19.

The CDR3, as DNA: TGCAGCGGACGGACAGGGAGATCGGATGAGCAGTTCTTC. Amino acids: CSGRTGRSDEQFF. V is TRBV29-1 and J is TRBJ2-1; 8 bases line up with TRBD1. Trimming took 7 bases from V and 8 from J; bases not matched to a gene: 10. Germline V lookup: CDR1 SQVTM, CDR2 ANQGSEA. The CDR3 sequence is 13 residues long.